One sample yielded the 18 T cell receptor beta chains listed below, sequenced in a study of human T cells and chemical hapten exposure. A single record per CDR3 protein comes from TCRdb applying MiXCR to the RACE reads. The sample lists 80,000 to 100,000 distinct CDR3 sequences, under 14% occurring once. Documented time point: patch test 3, about 24 weeks after DPC sensitization. Stated treatment: therapeutic diphenylcyclopropenone sensitization with weekly scalp DPC. This material consisted of whole blood, taken in connection with sensitization to the hapten diphenylcyclopropenone (DPC). Receptor source: a woman aged 45-65 years with alopecia areata. Some clones in this sample may be carry-over from other donors' samples.

Turning to this clonotype: This clone may be a read error of a much larger clone one base away. V is TRBV6-5 and J is TRBJ1-4; D is unclear. CDR1 is MNHEY, CDR2 SVGAGI, per germline. This CDR3 is built from 16 residues. The CDR3 DNA reads as TGTGCCAGCAGTTACTCGAAGGGATGGGGTAATGAAAAACTGTCTTTT. As protein: CASSYSKGWGNEKLSF.

This clonotype occurred many times. V and J are TRBV29-1 and TRBJ2-7; 13 positions agree with TRBD2. CDR3 length: 17 residues. V gave up 4 bases and J gave up 0 bases; unmatched junction bases: 9. Germline-derived CDR1 and CDR2 are SQVTM and ANQGSEA. This CDR3 reads CSVAGTSGTTSSYEQYF. In DNA, the CDR3 is TGCAGCGTTGCCGGGACTAGCGGGACCACGAGCTCCTACGAGCAGTACTTC.

Many counts were recorded for this clonotype. The rearrangement links TRBV5-1 to TRBJ2-1; 12 bases fit TRBD2. V was pared by 4 bases and J by 8 bases, with 7 bases of the junction left unmatched. Germline assignment: CDR1 SGHRS and CDR2 YFSETQ. The CDR3 length is 15 residues. This CDR3 is CASSPKTSGSDEQFF. DNA for the CDR3: TGCGCCAGCAGCCCCAAGACTAGCGGGAGCGATGAGCAGTTCTTC. Supplemented by reference TRBV5-1 and TRBJ2-1, the full variable domain reads KAGVTQTPRYLIKTRGQQVTLSCSPISGHRSVSWYQQTPGQGLQFLFEYFSETQRNKGNFPGRFSGRQFSNSRSEMNVSTLELGDSALYLCASSPKTSGSDEQFFGPGTRLTVL.

The rearrangement joins TRBV20-1 to TRBJ2-3; TRBD2 matches 7 bases. V shed 1 base, J shed 6 bases, and the junction held 10 bases outside the gene matches. CDR1 and CDR2 (germline): DFQATT, SNEGSKA (reference sequence). This CDR3 spans 15 amino acids. CDR3 DNA sequence: TGCAGTGCTAGAGCGGCGGGCGGGAGTAAGGATACGCAGTATTTT. It yields the protein CSARAAGGSKDTQYF.

The chain carries TRBV4-3 and TRBJ2-6; a weak D match, TRBD2 (5 bases). The CDR3 is 18 amino acids. The V end was cut by 1 base, the J end by 4 bases, with 17 bases between. The germline CDR1 and CDR2 sequences are LGHNA and YSLEER. The CDR3 loop reads CASSQASGMPGGANVLTF. DNA of the CDR3: TGCGCCAGCAGCCAAGCTAGTGGCATGCCGGGAGGGGCCAACGTCCTGACTTTC.

This clonotype came up many times. This chain uses TRBV11-3 with TRBJ2-1; TRBD2 aligns across 15 bases. The J segment lost 6 bases and the V segment lost 5 bases, leaving 2 bases of the junction unmatched. Germline loops: CDR1 SGHNT, CDR2 YENEEA. CDR3 length equals 15 residues. The CDR3, as DNA: TGTGCCAGCAGCACGGGACTAGCGGGAGGCAATGAGCAGTTCTTC. This sequence encodes CASSTGLAGGNEQFF.

This clonotype showed up many times. V gene TRBV19 combines with J gene TRBJ1-4; D gene unclear. Germline lookup yields CDR1 LNHDA and CDR2 SQIVND (reference sequence). There are 15 residues in the CDR3. V was shortened by 3 bases and J by 0 bases, with 8 bases between the two germline ends. CDR3 amino acids: CASSIVSSTNEKLFF. The CDR3 nucleotides are TGTGCCAGTAGTATTGTCAGCTCAACTAATGAAAAACTGTTTTTT.

In regard to this clonotype: Given a much more abundant clone one base away, this may be a read error. The chain uses TRBV28 and TRBJ2-3; perhaps TRBD2 as D (5 bases). Trimming pared 6 bases from V and 4 bases from J, leaving 17 bases between. The CDR3 spans 15 residues. Germline values: CDR1 MDHEN, CDR2 SYDVKM. CDR3 sequence: CASRKAGEGADTQYF. The CDR3 nucleotides are TGTGCCAGCAGAAAGGCCGGGGAAGGTGCAGATACGCAGTATTTT.

Of note for this clonotype: Being one base from a much bigger clone, this may be a read error. V usage is TRBV5-6 and J usage is TRBJ2-4; D might be TRBD2 (5 bases). This CDR3 spans 16 amino acids. Germline V lookup: CDR1 SGHDT, CDR2 YYEEEE. Trimming removed 2 bases at V and 2 bases at J, with 14 bases between. The CDR3 protein is CASSLMILAPKNIQYF. CDR3 in DNA: TGTGCCAGCAGCTTAATGATCCTAGCCCCCAAAAACATTCAGTACTTC.

This clonotype was recorded at least ten times. The V gene is TRBV30, the J gene TRBJ2-1, with 8 bases that match TRBD2. The CDR3 totals 13 residues. J was trimmed by 12 bases and V by 2 bases; bases with no gene match: 9. CDR1 is GTSNPN and CDR2 is SVGIG in the germline V gene (reference sequence). CDR3 in DNA: TGTGCCTGGAGTCCGGGACTAGAGCGATTGCAGTTCTTC. It encodes CAWSPGLERLQFF. The whole variable domain, remainder taken from reference TRBV30 and TRBJ2-1, is SQTIHQWPATLVQPVGSPLSLECTVEGTSNPNLYWYRQAAGRGLQLLFYSVGIGQISSEVPQNLSASRPQDRQFILSSKKLLLSDSGFYLCAWSPGLERLQFFGPGTRLTVL.

This clonotype was counted ten times or more. The chain is built from TRBV7-9 and TRBJ1-5, with D unresolved. The CDR3 contains 12 residues. The V and J ends lost 2 bases and 15 bases respectively, with 14 bases between them. Germline V CDR1 and CDR2: SEHNR, FQNEAQ (reference sequence). This CDR3 reads CASSLYMGGWHF. CDR3 sequence (DNA): TGTGCCAGCAGCTTATATATGGGCGGATGGCATTTT. Supplemented by reference TRBV7-9 and TRBJ1-5, the full variable domain reads DTGVSQNPRHKITKRGQNVTFRCDPISEHNRLYWYRQTLGQGPEFLTYFQNEAQLEKSRLLSDRFSAERPKGSFSTLEIQRTEQGDSAMYLCASSLYMGGWHFGDGTRLSIL.

In this sample, this clonotype turned up a few times. V is TRBV28 and J is TRBJ2-3; the D gene is possibly TRBD1 (5 bases). CDR1 is MDHEN and CDR2 is SYDVKM in the germline V gene. The length of the CDR3 is 11 residues. V dropped 6 bases and J dropped 7 bases, with 8 bases sitting between them. CDR3 amino acids: CASRGRNTQYF. Written as DNA, the CDR3 is TGTGCCAGCAGGGGGCGGAATACGCAGTATTTT.

This clonotype was observed at least ten times. The V call is TRBV24-1, the J call TRBJ2-1; tentatively, D is TRBD2 (7 bases). Germline-derived CDR1 and CDR2 are KGHDR and SFDVKD. The CDR3 runs to 15 residues. V lost 5 bases, J lost 9 bases, and 19 bases lay in between. The CDR3 reads CATSVPRGGGSEQFF. In DNA, the CDR3 is TGTGCCACCAGTGTCCCAAGAGGGGGAGGGAGTGAGCAGTTCTTC.

The CDR3 region has the DNA TGTGCCAGCAGTCGACGGACGGACCTAGCCAAAAACATTCAGTACTTC. Translation gives CASSRRTDLAKNIQYF. The chain joins TRBV2 to TRBJ2-4; D remains unclear. Trimming shortened V by 5 bases and J by 0 bases, and 14 bases separated the two germline ends. The CDR3 is made up of 16 amino acids. Germline V gene sequence: CDR1 SNHLY, CDR2 FYNNEI.

This clonotype was detected only a few times. This chain links TRBV24-1 with TRBJ2-5; D possibly corresponds to TRBD1 (5 bases). The length of the CDR3 is 16 residues. V was clipped by 5 bases and J by 2 bases, with 17 bases between them. The germline V gene has CDR1 KGHDR and CDR2 SFDVKD. The CDR3 protein is CATSALGHSGQETQYF. CDR3 sequence (DNA): TGTGCCACCAGTGCCCTGGGGCACTCCGGACAAGAGACCCAGTACTTC.

This chain uses TRBV9 with TRBJ1-1; TRBD1 might be the D (5 bases). Germline loops: CDR1 SGDLS, CDR2 YYNGEE. V dropped 4 bases and J dropped 10 bases, with 14 bases sitting between them. The CDR3 has 12 amino acids. Here the CDR3 DNA reads TGTGCCAGCAGCCCAACGACAGTTGGAGCTTTCTTT. Its translation is CASSPTTVGAFF.

Many counts were recorded for this clonotype. The chain combines TRBV7-9 with TRBJ2-5, with D perhaps matching TRBD2 (6 bases). V lost 10 bases and J lost 1, with 13 bases in between. This CDR3 comprises 13 residues. Germline V gene data show CDR1 as SEHNR and CDR2 as FQNEAQ (reference sequence). The CDR3 nucleotides are TGTGCCACTGATCTTAGCGGCCAAGAGACCCAGTACTTC. Encoded protein: CATDLSGQETQYF.

This clonotype has a count of ten or more. The chain carries TRBV20-1 and TRBJ1-1, with TRBD1 matching over 7 bases. Trimming at V came to 0 bases and at J to 10 bases, leaving 5 bases not matched to a gene. CDR3 size: 12 residues. Germline values: CDR1 DFQATT, CDR2 SNEGSKA (reference sequence). In nucleotides, the CDR3 is TGCAGTGCTAGAGATCAGGGGGGATCAGCTTTCTTT. Protein product: CSARDQGGSAFF.